This entry lists 9 T cell receptor beta chains sequenced from one sample in a study of T cells in Graves' hyperthyroidism and ophthalmopathy. TCR beta CDR3 region amplification was performed from RNA transcripts. Primed by the HTBI set, a first-round RT-PCR was run on the TCR CDR3. In TCRdb, the multiplex PCR reads were re-called with MiXCR into one record per CDR3 protein. Of 500,000 to 750,000 distinct CDR3 sequences in the sample, approximately 15% are singletons; the top ten hold 7% to 9%. The sequenced material came from blood. All receptors come from a woman aged 18-30 years with Graves' ophthalmopathy.

This clonotype was seen only a few times. The rearrangement uses TRBV6-5 and TRBJ1-4, with TRBD1 as a possible D gene (5 bases). Germline values: CDR1 MNHEY, CDR2 SVGAGI. V was pared by 2 bases and J by 9 bases, with 7 bases between. This CDR3 has 12 residues. The CDR3 reads CASSYQGQKLFF. The CDR3 nucleotides are TGTGCCAGCAGTTACCAGGGACAAAAACTGTTTTTT.

This chain joins TRBV18 and TRBJ2-5, with a possible D match to TRBD2 (6 bases). CDR1 and CDR2 (germline): KGHSH, LQKENI. This CDR3 region has 15 residues. Between the trimmed V and J ends, which lost 8 bases and 0 bases, there was a span of 16 bases. The CDR3 DNA follows: TGTGCCAGCGGAACCTGGACGGGAGACCAAGAGACCCAGTACTTC. Translated: CASGTWTGDQETQYF.

This clonotype was seen ten or more times. The rearrangement joins TRBV12-3 or TRBV12-4 to TRBJ1-1, with a possible D match to TRBD1 (5 bases). The CDR3 runs 14 residues. V was pared by 6 bases and J by 3 bases, with 14 bases between. CDR3 in amino acids: CASSPGTSDTEAFF. In DNA, the CDR3 is TGTGCCAGCAGCCCCGGGACCTCGGACACTGAAGCTTTCTTT.

At least ten counts were recorded for this clonotype. This chain uses TRBV30 with TRBJ2-4; no clear D gene. Looked up from germline, CDR1 is GTSNPN and CDR2 is SVGIG (reference sequence). The CDR3 extends over 12 amino acids. Trimming pared 4 bases from V and 7 bases from J, leaving 11 bases between. The CDR3 DNA is TGTGCCTGGAAGGTCGGCCCGAACATTCAGTACTTC. This codes for CAWKVGPNIQYF.

Remarks on this clonotype: The junction differs from germline at one of its ends, possibly a read error. This chain connects TRBV6-1 to TRBJ1-3; D is perhaps TRBD1 (5 bases). The CDR3 covers 14 residues. Per germline, CDR1 MNHNS and CDR2 SASEGT. CDR3 DNA: TGCGCCAGCAGACGACAGAACTCTGGAAACACCATATATTTT. This gives the protein CASRRQNSGNTIYF.

The chain employs TRBV11-2 and TRBJ2-7; 13 nucleotides match TRBD2. CDR3 length equals 16 residues. Germline V CDR1 and CDR2: SGHAT, FQNNGV. Unmatched junction bases numbered 3, after V lost 1 base and J lost 3 bases. For the CDR3, the DNA is TGTGCCAGCAGCTTAGTCACTAGCGGGGGGGTCTACGAGCAGTACTTC. It specifies CASSLVTSGGVYEQYF.

As concerns this clonotype: The junction shows a germline mismatch at one end, possibly a read error. The rearrangement joins TRBV5-6 to TRBJ2-3, with D perhaps matching TRBD2 (5 bases). The CDR3 totals 13 residues. Looked up from germline, CDR1 is SGHDT and CDR2 is YYEEEE. The CDR3 region has the DNA TGTGCCAGCAGCTTTCAGAGGGCAGATACGCAATATTTT. Translated: CASSFQRADTQYF. Variable domain in full (rest from reference TRBV5-6 and TRBJ2-3): DAGVTQSPTHLIKTRGQQVTLRCSPKSGHDTVSWYQQALGQGPQFIFQYYEEEERQRGNFPDRFSGHQFPNYSSELNVNALLLGDSALYLCASSFQRADTQYFGPGTRLTVL.

This clonotype was seen many times. This chain joins TRBV6-5 and TRBJ2-1; the D is unclear. This CDR3 spans 17 amino acids. Germline values: CDR1 MNHEY, CDR2 SVGAGI. The germline V and J ends were trimmed by 1 base and 5 bases, with 18 bases remaining between them. For the CDR3, the DNA is TGTGCCAGCAGTTACTTGTTTGGGGAAGGCCGCGACAATGAGCAGTTCTTC. Protein: CASSYLFGEGRDNEQFF.

The chain employs TRBV5-6 and TRBJ1-3; tentative D call: TRBD1 (5 bases). Per germline, CDR1 SGHDT and CDR2 YYEEEE. CDR3 size: 16 residues. Between the trimmed V and J ends, which lost 6 bases and 0 bases, there was a span of 16 bases. CDR3 protein: CASTWDAGLSGNTIYF. In DNA, the CDR3 is TGTGCCAGCACCTGGGACGCCGGACTCTCTGGAAACACCATATATTTT.